The present T cell receptor beta chain was sequenced within a study of CD8+CD57+ T cells in acquired aplastic anemia. For the study at large: DNA per sorted CD4+ or CD8+ sample ranged roughly 0.17 to 27.4 ug, averaging roughly 3.2 ug.

According to the study, genomic DNA was the template for TCR beta VDJ and CDR3 profiling. Using its own MiXCR run on the reads, TCRdb lists one record per CDR3 protein. This table holds over 150,000 distinct CDR3 sequences, nearly 65% found once. Germline V gene lookup returns CDR1 SGHRS and CDR2 YFSETQ. Losses at the gene ends were 3 bases for V and 6 bases for J; bases not matched to a gene: 12. The CDR3 sequence is 16 residues long. For sequencing, patients were chosen who had shown expansion of CD8+CD57+ cells by flow cytometry. This sequence was found in a human donor with aplastic anemia. J is TRBJ2-3 and V is TRBV5-1; 8 bases match TRBD1. The sequencing sample was made of sorted CD4+, CD8+, or CD8+CD57+ T cells (not recorded which) from PBMCs. The CDR3 protein is CASSSTLRQGLDTQYF. DNA for the CDR3: TGCGCCAGCAGCTCGACCCTAAGACAGGGGCTGGATACGCAGTATTTT. Full variable domain (remainder filled in from reference TRBV5-1 and TRBJ2-3): KAGVTQTPRYLIKTRGQQVTLSCSPISGHRSVSWYQQTPGQGLQFLFEYFSETQRNKGNFPGRFSGRQFSNSRSEMNVSTLELGDSALYLCASSSTLRQGLDTQYFGPGTRLTVL.